The TCR beta chain under discussion was sequenced for a study of T-cell memory formation after mild COVID-19. Study overall: TCR clustering was largely donor specific. Notes on the study in general: Mainly CM and EM harbored the contracting CD4+ clones; mainly EMRA harbored the CD8+ ones. Clones that got smaller from day 15 to 85 had even CD4/CD8, while clones growing later tipped toward CD4+.

This CDR3 is 18 amino acids long. The ends lost 0 bases at V and 4 bases at J; junction bases unmatched: 10. Germline V gene sequence: CDR1 SGHRS, CDR2 YFSETQ. MiXCR, applied by TCRdb to the 5' RACE reads, yields one record per CDR3 protein. The sample shows under 600,000 distinct CDR3 sequences, roughly 21% of them seen only once. There are a few counts of this clonotype. The antigen is unknown. Sequencing was done on a sample of PBMCs or a T cell subset sorted from them (not recorded which). This sequence joins TRBV5-1 and TRBJ2-1; 10 bases are shared with TRBD2. The clonotype originates from an adult woman who had mild COVID-19 (a few samples of this study predate the infection). Cell type and time point are not known. In DNA form, the CDR3 reads TGCGCCAGCAGCTTGGGGTTGGCTAGCGGGGGCCTTTACAATGAGCAGTTCTTC. Its protein is CASSLGLASGGLYNEQFF. Drawing the rest from reference TRBV5-1 and TRBJ2-1, the complete variable domain is KAGVTQTPRYLIKTRGQQVTLSCSPISGHRSVSWYQQTPGQGLQFLFEYFSETQRNKGNFPGRFSGRQFSNSRSEMNVSTLELGDSALYLCASSLGLASGGLYNEQFFGPGTRLTVL.